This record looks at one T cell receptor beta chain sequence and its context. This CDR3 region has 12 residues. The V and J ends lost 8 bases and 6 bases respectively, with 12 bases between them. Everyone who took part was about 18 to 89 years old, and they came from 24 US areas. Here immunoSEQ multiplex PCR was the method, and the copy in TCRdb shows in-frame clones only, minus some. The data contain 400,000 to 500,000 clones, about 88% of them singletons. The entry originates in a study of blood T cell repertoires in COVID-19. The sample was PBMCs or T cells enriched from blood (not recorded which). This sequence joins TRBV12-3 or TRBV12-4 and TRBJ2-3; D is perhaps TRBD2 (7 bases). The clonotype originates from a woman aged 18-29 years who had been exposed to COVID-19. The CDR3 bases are TGTGCCAGCGAGAGGGGGGGGGATACGCAGTATTTT. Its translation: CASERGGDTQYF.